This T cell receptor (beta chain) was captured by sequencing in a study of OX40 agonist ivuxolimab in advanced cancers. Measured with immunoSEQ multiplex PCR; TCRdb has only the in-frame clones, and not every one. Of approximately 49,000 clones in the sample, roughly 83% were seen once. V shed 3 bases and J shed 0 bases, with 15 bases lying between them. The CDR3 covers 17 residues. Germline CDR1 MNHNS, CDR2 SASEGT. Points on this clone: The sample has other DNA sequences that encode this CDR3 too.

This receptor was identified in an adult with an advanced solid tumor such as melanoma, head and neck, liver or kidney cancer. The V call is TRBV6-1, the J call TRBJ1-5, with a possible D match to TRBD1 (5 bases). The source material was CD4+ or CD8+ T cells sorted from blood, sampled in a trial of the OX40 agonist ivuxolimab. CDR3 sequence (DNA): TGTGCCAGCAGTGATAGACAGAAGGGCTATAGCAATCAGCCCCAGCATTTT. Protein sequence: CASSDRQKGYSNQPQHF.